These T cell receptor beta chains were read from a single sample in a study of beta chain features in type 1 diabetes. Data came from immunoSEQ multiplex PCR; TCRdb stores just in-frame clones and leaves some out. Of about 160,000 clones in the sample, about 9% were seen once. The sequenced material came from central memory CD4+ T cells from blood. Every receptor here comes from a young woman with type 1 diabetes. Both conserved end residues are part of each CDR3. The D gene is left open where the match is weak. For some rows the clone size is stated as once, few or many, or as a class when expanded; others skip it.

TGCGCCAGCAGCTTGCTAGCGGGATTCTACAATGAGCAGTTCTTC | CASSLLAGFYNEQFF | TRBD2 | TRBJ2-1 | TRBV5-1 | .
TGTGCCAGCAGCTTAGGCGGAGCTAGCGGGAGCCACGAGCAGTACTTC | CASSLGGASGSHEQYF | TRBD2 | TRBJ2-7 | TRBV11-2 | .
TGTGCCAGCAGAAGGGACAGGGCGACGCAGCCCCAGCATTTT | CASRRDRATQPQHF | TRBD1 | TRBJ1-5 | TRBV7-2 | .
TGTGCCAGCAGCGCCGGGGGAGCGGGGGGGCCCGAGGAGACCCAGTACTTC | CASSAGGAGGPEETQYF | TRBD2 | TRBJ2-5 | TRBV5-4 | .
TGTGCCAGTACCCCGGACAGCAAGGCCTATGGCTACACCTTC | CASTPDSKAYGYTF | . | TRBJ1-2 | TRBV19 | .
TGCGCCAGCTCCCCACAGATCACAGATACGCAGTATTTT | CASSPQITDTQYF | . | TRBJ2-3 | TRBV5-1 | few
TGTGCCAGCAGCTTAGCCAACTACGAGCAGTACTTC | CASSLANYEQYF | . | TRBJ2-7 | TRBV7-9 | .
TGTGCCAGCAGCCTCCGGGGACAGGGGTCCAACGAGCAGTACTTC | CASSLRGQGSNEQYF | TRBD1 | TRBJ2-7 | TRBV7-9 | few
TGCGCCAGCAGCACAACCTACGAGCAGTACTTC | CASSTTYEQYF | . | TRBJ2-7 | TRBV5-1 | few
TGTGCCAGCAGTCGGATAGGAGGGACAGAGACCTACGAGCAGTACTTC | CASSRIGGTETYEQYF | . | TRBJ2-7 | TRBV6-6 | .
TGCGCCAGCAGCCCGGGACAGGGGGCCTCCTACCTTAATTCACCCCTCCACTTT | CASSPGQGASYLNSPLHF | TRBD1 | TRBJ1-6 | TRBV4-3 | .
TGTGCCAGCAGGGATGGACAGTTTGCCTACGAGCAGTACTTC | CASRDGQFAYEQYF | . | TRBJ2-7 | TRBV6-5 | .
TGTGCCTGGGTGACAGGGGCTGGAAACACCATATATTTT | CAWVTGAGNTIYF | TRBD1 | TRBJ1-3 | TRBV30 | few
TGCGCCAGCAGCTTAAGACAGGGTGGAAATTCACCCCTCCACTTT | CASSLRQGGNSPLHF | TRBD1 | TRBJ1-6 | TRBV5-1 | few
TGTGCCAGCAGCGTATCCGGGACTAGATATGAGCAGTTCTTC | CASSVSGTRYEQFF | TRBD2 | TRBJ2-1 | TRBV9 | .
TGTGCCTTCGGGACTAACTCCTACGAGCAGTACTTC | CAFGTNSYEQYF | TRBD2 | TRBJ2-7 | TRBV28 | few
TGCGCCAGCGGGACTACCAGTGGCAATGAGCAGTTCTTC | CASGTTSGNEQFF | TRBD2 | TRBJ2-1 | TRBV5-1 | few
TGTGCCAGCAGCCAATGGCTTGAAGCTTTCTTT | CASSQWLEAFF | . | TRBJ1-1 | TRBV14 | few
TGTGCCAGCAGCTTTTCAATTAATCAGCCCCAGCATTTT | CASSFSINQPQHF | . | TRBJ1-5 | TRBV7-2 | .
TGCGCCAGCACCCAGACTGCCGGGGTAGGGGAGCAGTTCTTC | CASTQTAGVGEQFF | . | TRBJ2-1 | TRBV5-1 | few
TGTGCCAGTAGTATGAGGGTCGTTTCGGACCGGTTCTTC | CASSMRVVSDRFF | . | TRBJ2-1 | TRBV19 | .
TGTGCCAGCATTACTGATCTTCATCCTAGCGGGCGGGGAGGGGCCAAAAACATTCAGTACTTC | CASITDLHPSGRGGAKNIQYF | TRBD2 | TRBJ2-4 | TRBV27 | .
TGCGCCAGCAGCATCGGACAGGGGGCGTATGGCTACACCTTC | CASSIGQGAYGYTF | TRBD1 | TRBJ1-2 | TRBV5-1 | few
TGTGCCAGCAGATCCAGGGTCCTGAACACTGAAGCTTTCTTT | CASRSRVLNTEAFF | . | TRBJ1-1 | TRBV18 | few
TGTGCCAGCAGCCAGACAGGGGGCTCCTACAATGAGCAGTTCTTC | CASSQTGGSYNEQFF | TRBD1 | TRBJ2-1 | TRBV5-4 | few
TGTGCCAGCAGCTTAGAGCTATATGGCTACACCTTC | CASSLELYGYTF | . | TRBJ1-2 | TRBV7-2 | many
TGTGCCAGCAGGGTTACGGACACTCCGACCGGGGAGCTGTTTTTT | CASRVTDTPTGELFF | . | TRBJ2-2 | TRBV2 | few
TGTGCCAGCAGCCAAGGGAGCTCGGGCCAGCCCCAGCATTTT | CASSQGSSGQPQHF | . | TRBJ1-5 | TRBV7-3 | few
TGTGCCACCAGCAGAGCTGACGGGACTGAAGCTTTCTTT | CATSRADGTEAFF | . | TRBJ1-1 | TRBV15 | few
TGTGCCAGCAGCTTGGCCATACAGGGAAGCACAGATACGCAGTATTTT | CASSLAIQGSTDTQYF | . | TRBJ2-3 | TRBV5-4 | few
TGCGCCAGCAGTCCCCAGGTCACAGATACGCAGTATTTT | CASSPQVTDTQYF | . | TRBJ2-3 | TRBV5-1 | .
TGTGCCAGCTCATCAGCGGAGGGTTTAACTGAAGCTTTCTTT | CASSSAEGLTEAFF | . | TRBJ1-1 | TRBV18 | .
TGTGCCAGCAGGAGGGGGATTCATTCCTACGAGCAGTACTTC | CASRRGIHSYEQYF | . | TRBJ2-7 | TRBV6-5 | .
TGTGCCAGCATCCCCGGACAGGGAAATCAGCCCCAGCATTTT | CASIPGQGNQPQHF | TRBD1 | TRBJ1-5 | TRBV28 | few
TGTGCCAGCAGCTCCACTCAGACCCAGTACTTC | CASSSTQTQYF | . | TRBJ2-5 | TRBV6-6 | few
TGTGCCAGCAGCTTAGTTCTGGCAGGGGGTTTTAAAGAGACCCAGTACTTC | CASSLVLAGGFKETQYF | TRBD1 | TRBJ2-5 | TRBV7-9 | few
TGTGCCATCAGAAAAGAGGACACTGAAGCTTTCTTT | CAIRKEDTEAFF | . | TRBJ1-1 | TRBV10-3 | .
TGCGCCAGCAGCCATGGGGGACAGGGATGGAATGAGCAGTTCTTC | CASSHGGQGWNEQFF | TRBD1 | TRBJ2-1 | TRBV4-1 | few
TGTGCCAGCACCGCCGGGGGGGAGAGGGAGACCCAGTACTTC | CASTAGGERETQYF | TRBD2 | TRBJ2-5 | TRBV7-2 | few
TGTGCCAGCAGCCAGGCTGGAAACACCATATATTTT | CASSQAGNTIYF | . | TRBJ1-3 | TRBV11-2 | few
TGTGCCAGCAAGGATACAGGATTGAACACTGAAGCTTTCTTT | CASKDTGLNTEAFF | . | TRBJ1-1 | TRBV28 | .